Sequencing of this TCR beta chain was carried out in a study of blood T cell repertoires in COVID-19. Recruitment covered some 25 US areas and drew participants whose ages spanned about 18 to 90 years. Participant reports of clinical history set cohort assignment. Produced via immunoSEQ multiplex PCR; TCRdb's table is partial and in-frame only. The data contain under 500,000 clones, around nine tenths of them singletons. Germline lookup yields CDR1 KGHSH and CDR2 LQKENI. V gave up 4 bases and J gave up 7 bases; unmatched junction bases: 5. The CDR3 consists of 13 residues. This TCR was recovered from a woman aged 18-29 years with acute COVID-19. The sample taken for sequencing was PBMCs or T cells enriched from blood (not recorded which). V is TRBV18 and J is TRBJ1-2; 8 bases fit TRBD1. CDR3 sequence: CASSLDRGVGYTF. CDR3 nucleotide sequence: TGTGCCAGCTCACTCGACAGGGGCGTTGGCTACACCTTC. Based on the CDR3 plus reference TRBV18 and TRBJ1-2, the full variable domain is NAGVMQNPRHLVRRRGQEARLRCSPMKGHSHVYWYRQLPEEGLKFMVYLQKENIIDESGMPKERFSAEFPKEGPSILRIQQVVRGDSAAYFCASSLDRGVGYTFGSGTRLTVV.